The 8 T cell receptor beta chains below come from one sample, sequenced in a study of OX40 agonist ivuxolimab in advanced cancers. Clones were sequenced by immunoSEQ multiplex PCR, and TCRdb holds only the in-frame ones, with some missing. The sample consists of over 8,500 clones, 79% of them appearing once. Here the sequenced sample was CD4+ or CD8+ T cells sorted from blood, taken in a trial of the OX40 agonist ivuxolimab. These TCRs come from an adult with an advanced solid tumor such as melanoma, head and neck, liver or kidney cancer.

V and J are TRBV11-2 and TRBJ1-4; possible D gene TRBD1, 6 bases. This CDR3 comprises 14 residues. CDR1 and CDR2 from the germline V gene are SGHAT and FQNNGV. The V end lost 5 bases, the J end lost 8 bases, and 15 bases lay between the germline ends. CDR3 nucleotide sequence: TGTGCCAGCAGCCTACAGGGCCTAGGGGAAAAACTGTTTTTT. Translating gives CASSLQGLGEKLFF.

The rearrangement joins TRBV7-9 to TRBJ2-7; D is ambiguous. CDR1 and CDR2 from the germline V gene are SEHNR and FQNEAQ (reference sequence). The CDR3 has 15 amino acids. The V and J ends lost 1 base and 3 bases respectively, with 13 bases between them. This CDR3 reads CASSLGADPLYEQYF. The CDR3 DNA sequence: TGTGCCAGCAGCTTAGGTGCAGACCCACTCTACGAGCAGTACTTC.

The chain uses TRBV4-3 and TRBJ2-1; D not resolved. This CDR3 contains 12 residues. Between the trimmed V and J ends, which lost 0 bases and 12 bases, there was a span of 9 bases. In germline, CDR1 is LGHNA, CDR2 YSLEER. The DNA for the CDR3 is TGCGCCAGCAGCCAAGAACGGACCTCGCAGTTCTTC. Its translation is CASSQERTSQFF.

This clone was counted once. The rearrangement joins TRBV27 to TRBJ2-3; TRBD1 might be the D (6 bases). The ends were cut back, 6 bases at V and 2 bases at J, with 15 bases in the middle. This CDR3 has 15 residues. Germline CDR1 is MNHEY and CDR2 is SMNVEV (reference sequence). CDR3 sequence (DNA): TGTGCCAGCAGAATGCGTCTGGGGGCCACAGATACGCAGTATTTT. This gives the protein CASRMRLGATDTQYF.

CDR3 nucleotide sequence: TGCGCCAGCAGCTTGGTGGTCCAGGGGGCCGGTGAAGCTTTCTTT. Its protein product is CASSLVVQGAGEAFF. The chain joins TRBV5-1 to TRBJ1-1, with TRBD1 matching over 8 bases. With V trimmed by 0 bases and J by 7 bases, 8 bases remained unmatched. The germline gives CDR1 SGHRS, CDR2 YFSETQ. This CDR3 has 15 residues. Variable domain in full (rest from reference TRBV5-1 and TRBJ1-1): KAGVTQTPRYLIKTRGQQVTLSCSPISGHRSVSWYQQTPGQGLQFLFEYFSETQRNKGNFPGRFSGRQFSNSRSEMNVSTLELGDSALYLCASSLVVQGAGEAFFGQGTRLTVV.

A note on this clone: At one of its ends the junction is not consistent with the germline gene, which may arise from a read error. The chain combines TRBV4-3 with TRBJ2-3; D not resolved. Germline lookup yields CDR1 LGHNA and CDR2 YSLEER. The length of the CDR3 is 14 residues. The CDR3 coding sequence is TGCGCCAGCAGCCGCCTAGGAGAGACGGTCCCACTGGATTTT. Translated, it gives CASSRLGETVPLDF.

This chain connects TRBV7-9 to TRBJ1-2, with 9 bases matching TRBD1. The junction had 12 bases not matched to a gene; V was cut back by 5 bases and J by 8 bases. The CDR3 sequence is 15 residues long. Looked up from germline, CDR1 is SEHNR and CDR2 is FQNEAQ (reference sequence). The CDR3: CASSATGGFQEGYTF. In nucleotides, the CDR3 is TGTGCCAGCAGCGCGACAGGGGGTTTCCAAGAGGGCTACACCTTC.

The chain employs TRBV4-1 and TRBJ2-1; D remains ambiguous. CDR3 length: 13 amino acids. Trimming pared 2 bases from V and 3 bases from J, leaving 5 bases between. Germline-derived CDR1 and CDR2 are MGHRA and YSYEKL. The CDR3 region is CASSQSSYNEQFF. The CDR3 DNA sequence: TGCGCCAGCAGCCAATCCAGCTACAATGAGCAGTTCTTC.